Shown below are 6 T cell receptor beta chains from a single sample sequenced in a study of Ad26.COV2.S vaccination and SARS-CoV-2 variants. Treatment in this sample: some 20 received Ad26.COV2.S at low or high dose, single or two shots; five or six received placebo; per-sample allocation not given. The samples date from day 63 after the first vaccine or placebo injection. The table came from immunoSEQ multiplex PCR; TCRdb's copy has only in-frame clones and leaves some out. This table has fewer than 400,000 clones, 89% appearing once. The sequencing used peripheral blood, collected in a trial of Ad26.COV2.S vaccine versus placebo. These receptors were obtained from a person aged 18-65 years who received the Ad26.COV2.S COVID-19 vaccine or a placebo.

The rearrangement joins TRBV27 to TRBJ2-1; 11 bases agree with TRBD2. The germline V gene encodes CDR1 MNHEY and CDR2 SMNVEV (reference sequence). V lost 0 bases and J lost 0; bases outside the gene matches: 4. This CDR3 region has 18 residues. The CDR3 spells CASSLSGGTSGSYNEQFF. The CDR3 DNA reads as TGTGCCAGCAGTTTATCTGGGGGGACTAGCGGCTCCTACAATGAGCAGTTCTTC.

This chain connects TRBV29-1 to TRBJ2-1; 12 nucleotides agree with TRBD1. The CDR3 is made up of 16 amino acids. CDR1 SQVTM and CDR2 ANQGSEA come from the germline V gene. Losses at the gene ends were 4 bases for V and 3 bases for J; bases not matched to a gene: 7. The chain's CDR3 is CSVVTGTGGNYNEQFF. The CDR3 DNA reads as TGCAGCGTTGTAACCGGGACAGGGGGCAACTACAATGAGCAGTTCTTC.

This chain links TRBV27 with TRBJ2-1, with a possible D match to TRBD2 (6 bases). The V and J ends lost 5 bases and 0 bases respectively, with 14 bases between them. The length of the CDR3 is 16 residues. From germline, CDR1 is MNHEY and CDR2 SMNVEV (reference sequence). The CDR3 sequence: CASSPLRGSSYNEQFF. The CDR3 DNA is TGTGCCAGCAGTCCTCTCCGGGGGAGCTCCTACAATGAGCAGTTCTTC.

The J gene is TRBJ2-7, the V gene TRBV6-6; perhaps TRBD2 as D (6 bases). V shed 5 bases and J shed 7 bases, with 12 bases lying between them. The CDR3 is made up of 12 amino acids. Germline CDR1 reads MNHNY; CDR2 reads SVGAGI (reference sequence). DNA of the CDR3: TGTGCCAGCAGTCCCCCGGCGGGGGAGCAGTACTTC. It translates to CASSPPAGEQYF.

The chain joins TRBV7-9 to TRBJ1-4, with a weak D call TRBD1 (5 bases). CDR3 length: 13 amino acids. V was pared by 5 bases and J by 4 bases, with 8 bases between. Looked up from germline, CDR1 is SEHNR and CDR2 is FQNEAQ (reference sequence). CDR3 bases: TGTGCCAGCAGCCGACAGCTTAATGAAAAACTGTTTTTT. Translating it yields CASSRQLNEKLFF.

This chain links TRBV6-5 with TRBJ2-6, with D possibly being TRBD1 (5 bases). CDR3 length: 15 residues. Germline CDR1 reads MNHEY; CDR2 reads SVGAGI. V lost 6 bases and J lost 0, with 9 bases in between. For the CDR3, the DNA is TGTGCCAGCAGAGCAGGGTACTCTGGGGCCAACGTCCTGACTTTC. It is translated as CASRAGYSGANVLTF.